This TCR beta chain was recovered during a study of naive and memory T cell subsets. Study-wide points: This RNA-based method may be sensitive to activation-related transcript changes.

The treatment: skin biopsy from PPD injection site in Mantoux-positive individual. TCR cDNA received a 3' ligated oligonucleotide that carried a UMI. Individuals with a positive Mantoux test gave biopsies from PPD-injected skin. Input was roughly 1 to 1000 ng of DNase-treated total RNA without cell sorting. Amplification of ligated cDNA took four PCR rounds with SP2 and nested alpha and beta constant primers. Each CDR3 protein gets one entry after TCRdb re-called the UMI-ligation and nested PCR reads with MiXCR. Of 30,000 to 35,000 distinct CDR3 sequences in the sample, roughly 6.6% were seen once. In this sample, this clonotype turned up a few times. As yet, its antigen is unknown. The ends lost 5 bases at V and 4 bases at J; junction bases unmatched: 13. This CDR3 contains 16 residues.

Sequenced material: skin, taken from a tuberculin skin test site. This chain connects TRBV12-3 or TRBV12-4 to TRBJ2-7; TRBD2 matches at 8 bases. This TCR derives from an adult in good health. CDR3 DNA sequence: TGTGCCAGCAGTCCGTACGGCGGCGGGGGGCTTTACGAGCAGTACTTC. Translation: CASSPYGGGGLYEQYF.